This T cell receptor (beta chain) was documented in a study of cytomegalovirus exposure and HLA in healthy donors. Use of 60 Vbeta and 13 Jbeta primers characterized the PCR. Assay: immunoSEQ multiplex PCR; the TCRdb copy retains only in-frame clones and omits some. The sample includes around 190,000 clones, around 77% of them seen just once. This CDR3 comprises 14 residues. The V segment lost 0 bases and the J segment 2 bases; nucleotides outside the gene matches: 1. CDR1 and CDR2 (germline): SGHVS, FQNEAQ. The rearrangement links TRBV7-8 to TRBJ2-7, with 7 positions matching TRBD1. The sequence was obtained from a woman in her twenties or thirties in good health and CMV-seronegative. Sample: PBMCs. The CDR3 DNA reads TGTGCCAGCAGCTTAGCGGGGACAGCCTACGAGCAGTACTTC. Protein product: CASSLAGTAYEQYF.